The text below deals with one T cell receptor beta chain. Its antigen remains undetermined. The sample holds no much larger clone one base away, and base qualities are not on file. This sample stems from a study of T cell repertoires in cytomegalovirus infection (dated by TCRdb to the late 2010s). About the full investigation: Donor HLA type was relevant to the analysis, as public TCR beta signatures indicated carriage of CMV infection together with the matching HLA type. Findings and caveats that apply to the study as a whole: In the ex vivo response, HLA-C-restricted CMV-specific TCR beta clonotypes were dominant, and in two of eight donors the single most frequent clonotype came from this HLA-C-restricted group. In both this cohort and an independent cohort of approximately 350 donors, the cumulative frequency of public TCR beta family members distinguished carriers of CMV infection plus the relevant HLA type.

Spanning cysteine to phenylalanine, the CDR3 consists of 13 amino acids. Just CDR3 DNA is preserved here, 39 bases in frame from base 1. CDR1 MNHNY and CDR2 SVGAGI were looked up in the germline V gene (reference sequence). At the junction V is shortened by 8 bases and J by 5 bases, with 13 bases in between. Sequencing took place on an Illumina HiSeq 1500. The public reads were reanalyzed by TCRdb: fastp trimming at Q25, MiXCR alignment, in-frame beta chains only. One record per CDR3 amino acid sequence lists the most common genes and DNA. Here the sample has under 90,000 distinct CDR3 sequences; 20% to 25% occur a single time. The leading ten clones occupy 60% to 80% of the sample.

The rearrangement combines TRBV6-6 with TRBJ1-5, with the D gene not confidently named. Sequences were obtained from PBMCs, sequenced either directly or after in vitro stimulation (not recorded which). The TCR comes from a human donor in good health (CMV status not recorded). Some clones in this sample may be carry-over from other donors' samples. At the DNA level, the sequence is TGTGCCAGCTATTCTGCAGTCTATCAGCCCCAGCATTTT. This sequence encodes CASYSAVYQPQHF.